The text below deals with one TCR beta chain. V was cut by 3 bases and J by 5 bases, with 11 bases left in between. Germline V gene data show CDR1 as SGDLS and CDR2 as YYNGEE. The CDR3 is 14 amino acids. Ophthalmopathy patients had Clinical Activity Score at least 3, NOSPECS grade at least 4, duration under 3 months. This sample was included in a study of T cells in Graves' hyperthyroidism and ophthalmopathy. Amplification targeted TCR beta CDR3 regions from RNA transcripts. The HTBI primer set drove a first-round RT-PCR of the TCR CDR3. One entry per CDR3 protein results from TCRdb running MiXCR on the multiplex PCR reads. This table holds 700,000 or so distinct CDR3 sequences, around 13% found once.

The sample comprised blood. J is TRBJ2-2 and V is TRBV9; D unclear. The receptor was derived from a woman aged 45-60 years with Graves' ophthalmopathy. The CDR3, as DNA: TGTGCCAGCAGCGACGAGGCCAGGACCGGGGAGCTGTTTTTT. This encodes CASSDEARTGELFF.